This T cell receptor (beta chain) originates from a study of blood T cell repertoires in COVID-19. Study-wide context: Samples came from the United States, Italy and Spain, spanning acute and convalescent COVID-19. T cells, B-cell-depleted T cells, or PBMCs provided the cDNA or gDNA that served as material.

Per the original methods: Nucleated cell number was recorded as an estimate derived from reference gene primer amplification. The table came from immunoSEQ multiplex PCR; TCRdb's copy has only in-frame clones and leaves some out. That table supplies the V and J calls and clone size; D and trimming were determined from the DNA. The sample lists approximately 260,000 clones; about 88% were seen once. The sequence was obtained from a man in his late teens or twenties with active or convalescent COVID-19. What was sequenced was peripheral blood.

CDR3 nucleotides: TGTGCCTGGAGTGCCACCCGAGGGGAGCAGTACTTC. Residues: CAWSATRGEQYF. V is TRBV30 and J is TRBJ2-7, with D possibly being TRBD2 (5 bases). Per the germline V gene, CDR1 is GTSNPN and CDR2 is SVGIG (reference sequence). This CDR3 is 12 amino acids long. Trimming stripped 1 base from V and 7 bases from J, with 11 bases between.